A single sample gave rise to the 26 T cell receptor beta chains below, sequenced in a study of cytomegalovirus exposure and HLA in healthy donors. Primers included in the PCR were 60 Vbeta and 13 Jbeta primers. TCRdb's table, derived via immunoSEQ multiplex PCR, lists solely in-frame clones and lacks some. The sample lists roughly 140,000 clones, 70% to 80% seen once, with about 5.9% in the top ten. Sequenced: PBMCs. The source of these receptors is a man in his forties or fifties in good health and CMV-seropositive.

This clone has only a few counts. The chain carries TRBV6-1 and TRBJ2-6; TRBD1 might be the D (5 bases). Per germline, CDR1 MNHNS and CDR2 SASEGT. Trimming took 3 bases from V and 0 from J, leaving 12 bases between them. This CDR3 contains 17 residues. In DNA, the CDR3 is TGTGCCAGCAGTGACACAGGTTCGAGCTCTGGGGCCAACGTCCTGACTTTC. The encoded protein is CASSDTGSSSGANVLTF.

This clone appeared a few times. The rearrangement joins TRBV6-5 to TRBJ2-2; D unresolved. Deletions cut 3 bases from V and 2 bases from J, with 13 bases between. This CDR3 spans 16 amino acids. CDR1 and CDR2 from the germline V gene are MNHEY and SVGAGI. Here the CDR3 DNA reads TGTGCCAGCAGTTATAAGGCGGTTGTCAACACCGGGGAGCTGTTTTTT. This encodes CASSYKAVVNTGELFF.

This rearrangement joins TRBV4-2 to TRBJ2-3; 13 bases align to TRBD2. Germline V CDR1 and CDR2: LGHNA, YNFKEQ. J was trimmed by 1 base and V by 5 bases; bases with no gene match: 12. This CDR3 region has 19 residues. Here the CDR3 reads CASSSRTSGSSSGTDTQYF. In nucleotides, the CDR3 is TGTGCCAGCAGCTCCCGGACTAGCGGGAGTTCCTCTGGCACAGATACGCAGTATTTT.

The chain joins TRBV30 to TRBJ2-5, with 7 bases identical to TRBD2. The CDR3 covers 12 residues. Germline V gene sequence: CDR1 GTSNPN, CDR2 SVGIG (reference sequence). V trimming: 4 bases; J trimming: 5 bases; junction bases outside the gene matches: 4. The CDR3 DNA is TGTGCCTGGACCCCCGGGGGGGAGACCCAGTACTTC. This translates into CAWTPGGETQYF.

V gene TRBV5-1 combines with J gene TRBJ2-7, with 10 bases that match TRBD1. V lost 3 bases, J lost 5 bases, and 5 bases stayed unmatched. This CDR3 region has 14 residues. Germline V gives CDR1 SGHRS, CDR2 YFSETQ. CDR3 in amino acids: CASSYDRGPHEQYF. The CDR3, as DNA: TGCGCCAGCAGCTACGACAGGGGGCCCCACGAGCAGTACTTC.

The chain joins TRBV7-2 to TRBJ1-2; tentative D call: TRBD1 (6 bases). This CDR3 has 13 amino acids. CDR1 and CDR2 from the germline V gene are SGHTA and FQGNSA. V lost 4 bases and J 3 bases, leaving 9 bases between the germline ends. The CDR3 here is CASSYTGYYGYTF. CDR3 DNA: TGTGCCAGCAGCTATACAGGGTACTATGGCTACACCTTC.

V is TRBV11-3 and J is TRBJ2-5; 14 bases align to TRBD2. Near its end, the DNA agrees better with TRBJ2-7, so the J call may be wrong. Germline lookup yields CDR1 SGHNT and CDR2 YENEEA. This CDR3 comprises 19 residues. DNA of the CDR3: TGTGCCAGCAGCTCCCCCCTTCGGACTAGCGGGAGGCGCACCTACGAGCAGTACTTC. Residues: CASSSPLRTSGRRTYEQYF.

CDR3 DNA sequence: TGCGCCAGCAGCTCTAAAGACAGAGACAATGAGCAGTTCTTC. It specifies CASSSKDRDNEQFF. The V gene is TRBV5-1, the J gene TRBJ2-1, with D possibly TRBD1 on 5 matching bases. This CDR3 has 14 residues. Trimming took off 3 bases at V and 5 bases at J, with 12 bases between the two ends. Germline V gene data show CDR1 as SGHRS and CDR2 as YFSETQ.

This clone was detected only once. This chain uses TRBV5-6 with TRBJ1-1; D unclear. The CDR3 has 14 residues. The V gene's germline CDR1 is SGHDT and CDR2 YYEEEE. V was trimmed by 4 bases and J by 5 bases, leaving 15 bases between them. CDR3 sequence reads: CASSPGWGGTEAFF. As DNA, the CDR3 is TGTGCCAGCAGCCCGGGGTGGGGAGGGACTGAAGCTTTCTTT.

The chain employs TRBV28 and TRBJ1-2; 8 bases are a match to TRBD1. Germline CDR1 reads MDHEN; CDR2 reads SYDVKM. CDR3 length: 15 amino acids. With 4 bases clipped from V and 2 bases from J, the junction kept 6 bases outside the gene matches. DNA of the CDR3: TGTGCCAGCAGTTATCAGGGGGCGCCGAACTATGGCTACACCTTC. It encodes CASSYQGAPNYGYTF.

V and J are TRBV28 and TRBJ2-6; 14 positions match TRBD2. Losses at the gene ends were 6 bases for V and 3 bases for J; bases not matched to a gene: 4. This CDR3 has 17 amino acids. The V gene's germline CDR1 is MDHEN and CDR2 SYDVKM. This CDR3 is CASSSGLAGGGANVLTF. CDR3 DNA: TGTGCCAGCAGCAGTGGACTAGCGGGAGGTGGGGCCAACGTCCTGACTTTC.

This sequence joins TRBV7-2 and TRBJ2-3; D unclear. The germline V and J ends were trimmed by 5 bases and 4 bases, with 7 bases remaining between them. Germline V CDR1 and CDR2: SGHTA, FQGNSA. The CDR3 spans 12 residues. The CDR3 protein is CASSSRPDTQYF. As DNA, the CDR3 is TGTGCCAGCAGCAGCAGGCCAGATACGCAGTATTTT.

This chain connects TRBV14 to TRBJ2-1; 7 bases line up with TRBD2. J lost 7 bases, V lost 6 bases, and 6 bases had no gene match. Germline V CDR1 and CDR2: SGHDN, FVKESK. The CDR3 has 13 amino acids. The CDR3 DNA reads TGTGCCAGCAGGGCTACCGGGGGGAATGAGCAGTTCTTC. It specifies CASRATGGNEQFF.

The chain combines TRBV4-1 with TRBJ2-7; D perhaps matches TRBD2 (6 bases). The CDR3 runs to 14 residues. The germline V gene has CDR1 MGHRA and CDR2 YSYEKL. The V and J ends lost 1 base and 6 bases respectively, with 13 bases between them. The CDR3 region is CASSQVGLPLEQYF. In DNA form, the CDR3 reads TGCGCCAGCAGCCAAGTGGGACTCCCTCTCGAGCAGTACTTC.

This chain uses TRBV28 with TRBJ2-5, with 12 bases lining up with TRBD1. Gene TRBJ2-7 matches the end of the DNA better, so the J call may be wrong. Germline V gene sequence: CDR1 MDHEN, CDR2 SYDVKM. This CDR3 is 14 amino acids long. The CDR3 sequence is CASRGQGATYEQYF. The CDR3 bases are TGTGCCAGCAGGGGACAGGGGGCTACCTACGAGCAGTACTTC.

V and J are TRBV5-1 and TRBJ2-5; 11 bases agree with TRBD2. Germline values: CDR1 SGHRS, CDR2 YFSETQ. V was clipped by 0 bases and J by 4 bases; unmatched bases: 8. This CDR3 comprises 17 residues. CDR3 in amino acids: CASSLVVAGGLGETQYF. The CDR3 DNA follows: TGCGCCAGCAGCTTGGTAGTAGCGGGAGGGCTAGGAGAGACCCAGTACTTC.

This clone was found once. V and J are TRBV19 and TRBJ2-7, with 7 bases fitting TRBD1. This CDR3 comprises 12 residues. Germline CDR1 is LNHDA and CDR2 is SQIVND (reference sequence). V dropped 10 bases and J dropped 3; count of bases not matched to a gene: 6. CDR3 sequence (DNA): TGTGCCACCAAAGACAGGGACTACGAGCAGTACTTC. Translation gives CATKDRDYEQYF.

V is TRBV5-6 and J is TRBJ2-7; 12 positions agree with TRBD2. V trimming: 3 bases; J trimming: 2 bases; junction bases outside the gene matches: 9. There are 17 residues in the CDR3. Germline V gene sequence: CDR1 SGHDT, CDR2 YYEEEE. CDR3 nucleotide sequence: TGTGCCAGCAGCTCACAGACTAGCGGGAGACCGACCTACGAGCAGTACTTC. Amino acid sequence: CASSSQTSGRPTYEQYF.

This chain connects TRBV5-4 to TRBJ2-1, with TRBD2 as a possible D gene (6 bases). Germline CDR1 is SGHNT and CDR2 is YYREEE (reference sequence). CDR3 size: 11 residues. V was shortened by 0 bases and J by 12 bases, with 7 bases between the two germline ends. The CDR3 sequence is CASSLEGGQFF. The CDR3 DNA is TGTGCCAGCAGCTTGGAGGGAGGGCAGTTCTTC.

This chain connects TRBV27 to TRBJ2-7; a possible D gene is TRBD2 (6 bases). Germline V gene data show CDR1 as MNHEY and CDR2 as SMNVEV (reference sequence). The CDR3 sequence is 14 residues long. The ends were cut back, 5 bases at V and 2 bases at J, with 13 bases in the middle. CDR3: CASSPLASTYEQYF. DNA of the CDR3: TGTGCCAGCAGTCCCCTAGCGAGTACCTACGAGCAGTACTTC.

This clone was counted between two and nine times. The chain carries TRBV5-4 and TRBJ2-7; TRBD1 aligns across 7 bases. CDR1 SGHNT and CDR2 YYREEE come from the germline V gene (reference sequence). The CDR3 contains 15 residues. The V gene end was trimmed by 4 bases and the J gene end by 2 bases; junction bases not matched to a gene: 9. CDR3 coding DNA: TGTGCCAGCAGCGCTCGGGACAGAACAACCTACGAGCAGTACTTC. This codes for CASSARDRTTYEQYF.

The chain carries TRBV5-4 and TRBJ2-7; D is unclear. V was trimmed by 3 bases and J by 3 bases, leaving 10 bases between them. The CDR3 is made up of 13 amino acids. CDR1 and CDR2 from the germline V gene are SGHNT and YYREEE (reference sequence). In DNA form, the CDR3 reads TGTGCCAGCAGCTCCCCGGTTAACTACGAGCAGTACTTC. Protein product: CASSSPVNYEQYF.

This clone was seen once. This chain joins TRBV6-5 and TRBJ2-7, with a weak D call TRBD2 (5 bases). Germline CDR1 and CDR2: MNHEY and SVGAGI. The CDR3 runs 15 residues. Trimming removed 5 bases from V and 7 bases from J, with 21 bases in between. This chain's CDR3 is CASSPPGVRAGEQYF. The CDR3 bases are TGTGCCAGCAGTCCCCCCGGGGTACGAGCTGGGGAGCAGTACTTC.

This chain joins TRBV2 and TRBJ2-7; D is unresolved. Trimming removed 7 bases from V and 3 bases from J, with 13 bases in between. CDR1 and CDR2 (germline): SNHLY, FYNNEI. This CDR3 spans 13 amino acids. The CDR3 here is CASIFQVDYEQYF. The CDR3 DNA sequence: TGTGCCAGCATTTTTCAGGTCGACTACGAGCAGTACTTC.

The CDR3 region is CATSEVNEQFF. CDR3 in DNA: TGTGCCACTAGCGAAGTCAATGAGCAGTTCTTC. The chain carries TRBV10-3 and TRBJ2-1, with D possibly matching TRBD2 (6 bases). Trimming removed 10 bases from V and 6 bases from J, with 10 bases in between. The CDR3 runs to 11 residues. CDR1 ENHRY and CDR2 SYGVKD come from the germline V gene.

The chain is built from TRBV18 and TRBJ2-7; D unclear. Per the germline V gene, CDR1 is KGHSH and CDR2 is LQKENI. This CDR3 contains 13 residues. V gave up 6 bases and J gave up 2 bases, with 11 bases separating them. DNA for the CDR3: TGTGCCAGCTCCCGTACAGACGCCTACGAGCAGTACTTC. Residues: CASSRTDAYEQYF. The entire variable domain, with the rest obtained from reference TRBV18 and TRBJ2-7, is as follows: NAGVMQNPRHLVRRRGQEARLRCSPMKGHSHVYWYRQLPEEGLKFMVYLQKENIIDESGMPKERFSAEFPKEGPSILRIQQVVRGDSAAYFCASSRTDAYEQYFGPGTRLTVT.